Described below is a single TCR beta chain sequence and its context. This specimen belongs to a study of multiple sclerosis patients with progressive multifocal leukoencephalopathy. The time point was: about a year of natalizumab therapy. The CDR3 has 15 residues. The germline gives CDR1 LGHNA, CDR2 YNFKEQ. With V trimmed by 4 bases and J by 1 base, 6 bases remained unmatched. Assay: immunoSEQ multiplex PCR; the TCRdb copy retains only in-frame clones and omits some. Of 25,000 to 30,000 clones in the sample, nearly 90% were seen once. This TCR was sampled from a human donor with multiple sclerosis. The gene calls are TRBV4-2 and TRBJ1-1, with TRBD1 matching 7 bases. The material sequenced was PBMCs, taken from a patient treated with natalizumab. CDR3 bases: TGTGCCAGCAGCCCCAGACAGGGCACGAACACTGAAGCTTTCTTT. Its protein product is CASSPRQGTNTEAFF.